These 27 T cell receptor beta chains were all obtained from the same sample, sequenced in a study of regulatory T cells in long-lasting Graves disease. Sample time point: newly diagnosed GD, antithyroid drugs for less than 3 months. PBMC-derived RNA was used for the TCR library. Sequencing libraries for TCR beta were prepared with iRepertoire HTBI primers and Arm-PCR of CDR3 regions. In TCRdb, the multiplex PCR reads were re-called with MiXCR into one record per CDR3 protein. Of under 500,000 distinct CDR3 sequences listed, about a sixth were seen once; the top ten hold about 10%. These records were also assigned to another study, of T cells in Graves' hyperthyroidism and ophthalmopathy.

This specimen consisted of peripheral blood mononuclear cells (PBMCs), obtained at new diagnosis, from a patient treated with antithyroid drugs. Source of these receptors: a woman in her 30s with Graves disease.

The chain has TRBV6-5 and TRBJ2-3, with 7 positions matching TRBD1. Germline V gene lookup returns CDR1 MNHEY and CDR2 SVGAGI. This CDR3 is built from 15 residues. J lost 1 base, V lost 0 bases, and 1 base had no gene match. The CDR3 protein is CASSYSGQRTDTQYF. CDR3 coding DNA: TGTGCCAGCAGTTACTCGGGACAGCGCACAGATACGCAGTATTTT.

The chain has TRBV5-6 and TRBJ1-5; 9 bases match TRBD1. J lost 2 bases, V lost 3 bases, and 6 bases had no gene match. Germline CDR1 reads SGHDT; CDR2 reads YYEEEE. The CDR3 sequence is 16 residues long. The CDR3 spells CASSSTGGRGNQPQHF. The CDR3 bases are TGTGCCAGCAGCTCGACAGGGGGACGGGGCAATCAGCCCCAGCATTTT.

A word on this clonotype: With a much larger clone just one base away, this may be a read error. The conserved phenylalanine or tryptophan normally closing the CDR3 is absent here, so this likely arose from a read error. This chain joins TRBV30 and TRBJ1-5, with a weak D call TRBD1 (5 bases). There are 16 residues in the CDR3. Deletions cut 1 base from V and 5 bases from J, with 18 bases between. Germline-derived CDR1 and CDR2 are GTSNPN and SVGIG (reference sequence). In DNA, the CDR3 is TGTGCCTGGAGTGCCCCAGGACCGTGGGGCGATCAGCCCCAGCATCTT. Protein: CAWSAPGPWGDQPQHL.

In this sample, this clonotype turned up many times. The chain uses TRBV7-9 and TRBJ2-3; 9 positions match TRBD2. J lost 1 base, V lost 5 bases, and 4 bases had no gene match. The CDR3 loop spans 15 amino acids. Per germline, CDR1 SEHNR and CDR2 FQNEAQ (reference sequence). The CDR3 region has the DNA TGTGCCAGCAGCCAAGCGGGAGGAGGCACAGATACGCAGTATTTT. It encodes CASSQAGGGTDTQYF.

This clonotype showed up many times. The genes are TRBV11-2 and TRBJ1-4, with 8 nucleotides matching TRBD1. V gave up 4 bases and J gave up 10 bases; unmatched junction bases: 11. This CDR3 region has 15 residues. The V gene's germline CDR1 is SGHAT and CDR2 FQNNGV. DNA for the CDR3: TGTGCCAGCAGCTATGGGGGCAGGGGGCCGGTAAAACTGTTTTTT. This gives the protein CASSYGGRGPVKLFF.

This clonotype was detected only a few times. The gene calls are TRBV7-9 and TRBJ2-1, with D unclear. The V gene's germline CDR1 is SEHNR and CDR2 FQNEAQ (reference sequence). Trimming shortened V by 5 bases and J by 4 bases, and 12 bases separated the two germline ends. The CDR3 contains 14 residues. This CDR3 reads CASSATRPYNEQFF. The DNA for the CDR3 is TGTGCCAGCAGCGCCACCCGGCCTTACAATGAGCAGTTCTTC. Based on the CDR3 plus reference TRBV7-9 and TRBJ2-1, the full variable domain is DTGVSQNPRHKITKRGQNVTFRCDPISEHNRLYWYRQTLGQGPEFLTYFQNEAQLEKSRLLSDRFSAERPKGSFSTLEIQRTEQGDSAMYLCASSATRPYNEQFFGPGTRLTVL.

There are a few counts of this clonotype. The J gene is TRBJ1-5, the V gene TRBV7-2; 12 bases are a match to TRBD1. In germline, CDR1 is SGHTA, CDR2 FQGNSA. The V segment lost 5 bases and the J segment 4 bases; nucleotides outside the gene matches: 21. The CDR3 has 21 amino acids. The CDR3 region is CASSEQRAGTGGYGGNQPQHF. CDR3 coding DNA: TGTGCCAGCAGCGAACAAAGAGCCGGGACAGGGGGCTACGGGGGTAATCAGCCCCAGCATTTT.

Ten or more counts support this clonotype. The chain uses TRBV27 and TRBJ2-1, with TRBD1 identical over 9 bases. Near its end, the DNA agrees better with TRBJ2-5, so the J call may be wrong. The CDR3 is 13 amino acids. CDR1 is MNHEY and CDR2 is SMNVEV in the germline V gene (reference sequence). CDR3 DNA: TGTGCCAGCGCATGGGACAGGGCAGAGACCCAGTACTTC. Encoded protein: CASAWDRAETQYF.

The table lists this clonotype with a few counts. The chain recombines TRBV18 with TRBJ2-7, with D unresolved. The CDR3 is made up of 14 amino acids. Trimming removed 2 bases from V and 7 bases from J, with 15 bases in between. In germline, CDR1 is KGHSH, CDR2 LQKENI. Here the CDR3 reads CASSPDRDSGEQYF. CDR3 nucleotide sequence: TGTGCCAGCTCACCAGATCGCGACTCCGGGGAGCAGTACTTC. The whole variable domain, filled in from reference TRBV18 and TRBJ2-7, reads NAGVMQNPRHLVRRRGQEARLRCSPMKGHSHVYWYRQLPEEGLKFMVYLQKENIIDESGMPKERFSAEFPKEGPSILRIQQVVRGDSAAYFCASSPDRDSGEQYFGPGTRLTVT.

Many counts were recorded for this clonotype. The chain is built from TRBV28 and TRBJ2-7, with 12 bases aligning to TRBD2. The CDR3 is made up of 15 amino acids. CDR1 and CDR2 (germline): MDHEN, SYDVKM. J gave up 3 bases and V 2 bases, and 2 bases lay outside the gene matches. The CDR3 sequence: CASSLVTSGSYEQYF. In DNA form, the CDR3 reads TGTGCCAGCAGTTTAGTGACTAGCGGGAGCTACGAGCAGTACTTC.

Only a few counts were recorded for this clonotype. The DNA for the CDR3 is TGTGCCAGCAGCTTAGATCAAGCGGGAGGCGAGCAGTACTTC. Translation: CASSLDQAGGEQYF. This sequence joins TRBV5-4 and TRBJ2-7; 9 nucleotides align to TRBD2. Germline CDR1 is SGHNT and CDR2 is YYREEE (reference sequence). The CDR3 totals 14 residues. V lost 2 bases and J lost 6; bases outside the gene matches: 6. The variable domain in full, with the rest retrieved from reference TRBV5-4 and TRBJ2-7, is ETGVTQSPTHLIKTRGQQVTLRCSSQSGHNTVSWYQQALGQGPQFIFQYYREEENGRGNFPPRFSGLQFPNYSSELNVNALELDDSALYLCASSLDQAGGEQYFGPGTRLTVT.

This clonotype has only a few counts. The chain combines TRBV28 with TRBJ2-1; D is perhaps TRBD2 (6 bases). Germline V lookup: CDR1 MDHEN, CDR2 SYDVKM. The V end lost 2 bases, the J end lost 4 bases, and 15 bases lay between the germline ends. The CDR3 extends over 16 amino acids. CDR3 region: CASSLGIRTTYNEQFF. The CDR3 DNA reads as TGTGCCAGCAGTTTAGGCATTAGGACTACATACAATGAGCAGTTCTTC.

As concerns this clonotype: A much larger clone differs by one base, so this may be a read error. Here the CDR3 reads CASYAETGDAEQFF. The CDR3 DNA reads as TGTGCCAGCTACGCCGAGACAGGGGACGCTGAGCAGTTCTTC. The chain links TRBV18 to TRBJ2-3, with 8 bases lining up with TRBD1. The DNA matches TRBJ2-1 better at its end, which makes the J call doubtful. CDR1 and CDR2 (germline): KGHSH, LQKENI. There are 14 residues in the CDR3.

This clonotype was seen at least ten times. The CDR3 sequence is CASSSGFGDTIYF. CDR3 DNA sequence: TGTGCCAGCAGTTCCGGGTTCGGAGACACCATATATTTT. The chain carries TRBV27 and TRBJ1-3; D call uncertain. This CDR3 comprises 13 residues. V shed 4 bases and J shed 8 bases, with 12 bases lying between them. Germline V gene data show CDR1 as MNHEY and CDR2 as SMNVEV (reference sequence).

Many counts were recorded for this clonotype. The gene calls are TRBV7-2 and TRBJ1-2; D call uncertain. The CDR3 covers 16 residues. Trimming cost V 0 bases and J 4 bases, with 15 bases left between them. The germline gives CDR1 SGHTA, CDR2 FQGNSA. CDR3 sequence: CASSLAREGGAYGYTF. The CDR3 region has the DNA TGTGCCAGCAGCTTAGCGAGGGAGGGCGGCGCCTATGGCTACACCTTC.

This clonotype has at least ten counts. CDR3: CASSPGQPNEQFF. The CDR3 DNA is TGTGCCAGCTCTCCCGGACAGCCTAATGAGCAGTTCTTC. This chain connects TRBV18 to TRBJ2-1; the D gene is possibly TRBD1 (6 bases). The CDR3 is 13 amino acids. The ends were cut back, 6 bases at V and 7 bases at J, with 13 bases in the middle. CDR1 and CDR2 from the germline V gene are KGHSH and LQKENI.

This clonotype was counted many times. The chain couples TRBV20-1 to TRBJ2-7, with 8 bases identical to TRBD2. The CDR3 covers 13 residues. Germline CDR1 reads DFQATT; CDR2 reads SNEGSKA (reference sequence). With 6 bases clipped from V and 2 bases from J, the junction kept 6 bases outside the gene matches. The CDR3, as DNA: TGCAGTGCGGTACCGGGACTAGCCTACGAGCAGTACTTC. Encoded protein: CSAVPGLAYEQYF.

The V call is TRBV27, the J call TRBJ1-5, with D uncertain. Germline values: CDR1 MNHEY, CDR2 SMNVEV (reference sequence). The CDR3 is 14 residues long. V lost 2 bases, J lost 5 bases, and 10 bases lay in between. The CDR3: CASSLSSEYQPQHF. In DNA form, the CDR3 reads TGTGCCAGCAGTTTAAGTTCCGAATATCAGCCCCAGCATTTT.

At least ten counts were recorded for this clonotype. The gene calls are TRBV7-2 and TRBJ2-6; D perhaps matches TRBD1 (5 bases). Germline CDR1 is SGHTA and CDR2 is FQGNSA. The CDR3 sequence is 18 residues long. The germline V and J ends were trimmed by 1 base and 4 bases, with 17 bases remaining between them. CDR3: CASSLEAGLALGANVLTF. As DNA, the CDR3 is TGTGCCAGCAGCTTAGAGGCAGGGCTGGCTCTGGGGGCCAACGTCCTGACTTTC.

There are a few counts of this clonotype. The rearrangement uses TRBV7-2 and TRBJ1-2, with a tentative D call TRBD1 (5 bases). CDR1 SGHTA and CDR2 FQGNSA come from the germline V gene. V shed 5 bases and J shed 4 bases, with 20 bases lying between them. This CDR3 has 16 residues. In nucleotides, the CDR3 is TGTGCCAGCAGCGTGGGGGGGACCCCCAGAGGCTATGGCTACACCTTC. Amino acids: CASSVGGTPRGYGYTF.

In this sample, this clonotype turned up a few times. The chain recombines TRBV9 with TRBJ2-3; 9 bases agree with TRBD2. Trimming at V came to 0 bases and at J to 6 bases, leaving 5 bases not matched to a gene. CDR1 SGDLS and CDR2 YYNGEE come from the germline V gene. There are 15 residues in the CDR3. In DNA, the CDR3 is TGTGCCAGCAGCGTAGGCGGGAGGGCCTGGGATACGCAGTATTTT. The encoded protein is CASSVGGRAWDTQYF.

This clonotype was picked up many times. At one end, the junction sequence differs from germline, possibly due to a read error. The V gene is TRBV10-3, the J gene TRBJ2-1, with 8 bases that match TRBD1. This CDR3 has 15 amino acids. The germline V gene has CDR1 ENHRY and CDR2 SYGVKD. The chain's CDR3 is CAISPGQGSNNEQFF. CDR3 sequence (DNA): TGTGCCATCAGTCCCGGACAGGGCTCCAACAATGAGCAGTTCTTC.

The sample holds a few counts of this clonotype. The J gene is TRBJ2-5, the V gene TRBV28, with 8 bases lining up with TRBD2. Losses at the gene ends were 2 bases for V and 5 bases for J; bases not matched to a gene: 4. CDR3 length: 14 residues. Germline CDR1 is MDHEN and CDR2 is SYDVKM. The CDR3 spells CASSLPGGAETQYF. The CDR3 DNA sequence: TGTGCCAGCAGTTTACCGGGGGGGGCGGAGACCCAGTACTTC.

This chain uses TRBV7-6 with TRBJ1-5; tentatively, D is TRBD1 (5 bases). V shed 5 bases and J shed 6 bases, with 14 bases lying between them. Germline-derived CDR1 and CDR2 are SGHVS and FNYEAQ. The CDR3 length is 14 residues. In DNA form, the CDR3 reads TGTGCCAGCAGCCTCGGGGGGGGACTTCAGCCCCAGCATTTT. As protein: CASSLGGGLQPQHF.

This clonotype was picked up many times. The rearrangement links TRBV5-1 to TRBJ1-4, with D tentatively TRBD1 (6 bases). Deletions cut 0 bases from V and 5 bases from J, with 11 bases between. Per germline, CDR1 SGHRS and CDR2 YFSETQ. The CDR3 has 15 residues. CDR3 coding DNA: TGCGCCAGCAGCTTGGGGACAGCGCTGAATGAAAAACTGTTTTTT. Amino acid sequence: CASSLGTALNEKLFF.

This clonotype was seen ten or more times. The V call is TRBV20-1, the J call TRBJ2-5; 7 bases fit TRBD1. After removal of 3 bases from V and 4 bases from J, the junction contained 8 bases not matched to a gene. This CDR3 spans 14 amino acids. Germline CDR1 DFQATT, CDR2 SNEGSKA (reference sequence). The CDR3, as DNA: TGCAGTGCTAGGAGGGGGACAGCCCGAGAGACCCAGTACTTC. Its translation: CSARRGTARETQYF.

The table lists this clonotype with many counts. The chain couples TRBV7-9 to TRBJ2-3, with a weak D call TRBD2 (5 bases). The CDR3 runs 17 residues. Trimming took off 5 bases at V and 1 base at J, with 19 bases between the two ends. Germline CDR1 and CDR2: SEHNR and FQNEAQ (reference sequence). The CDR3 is CASSAISGKSRTDTQYF. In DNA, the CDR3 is TGTGCCAGCAGCGCCATCTCGGGGAAATCACGCACAGATACGCAGTATTTT.